The text below deals with one TCR beta chain. What it recognizes is unknown. This sample is part of a study of CD8 T cells in ankylosing spondylitis. General observations from the study: In the blood and synovial fluid of reactive arthritis, some motif variants had been previously reported.

CDR1 is GTSNPN, CDR2 SVGIG, per germline (reference sequence). This CDR3 contains 13 residues. With 1 base removed from V and 4 bases from J, the gap between germline ends came to 10 bases. 5'-RACE, quantitative and with molecular barcodes, yielded the TCR beta libraries. TCRdb fed the 5' RACE reads into MiXCR, producing one record per CDR3 protein. This table has roughly 200,000 distinct CDR3 sequences, more than 10% appearing once. The sequencing input was blood, either unsorted or a sorted T cell fraction (not recorded which). The TCR was taken from a male donor with ankylosing spondylitis or in good health (not recorded which). This chain joins TRBV30 and TRBJ1-1, with a possible D match to TRBD1 (5 bases). This CDR3 reads CAWSEGLRTEAFF. In DNA form, the CDR3 reads TGTGCCTGGAGTGAGGGGTTGCGCACTGAAGCTTTCTTT. The full variable domain, completed using reference TRBV30 and TRBJ1-1, is SQTIHQWPATLVQPVGSPLSLECTVEGTSNPNLYWYRQAAGRGLQLLFYSVGIGQISSEVPQNLSASRPQDRQFILSSKKLLLSDSGFYLCAWSEGLRTEAFFGQGTRLTVV.